The sequence of this T cell receptor (beta chain) was determined in a study of cytomegalovirus exposure and HLA in healthy donors. General study findings and limits: The majority of TCR sequences were rare, yet some public TCRs appeared in many donors.

Of note for this clone: The antigen remains undetermined.

It was with 60 Vbeta and 13 Jbeta primers that the PCR ran. The repertoire was sequenced with immunoSEQ multiplex PCR; TCRdb's copy has only in-frame clones and lacks some. The sample has around 150,000 clones, approximately 72% seen once. This receptor was taken from a young man in good health and CMV-seronegative. Sample: PBMCs.

CDR3 nucleotides: TGTGCCAGCAGTGAAGGGACTAGTTCCTACGAGCAGTACTTC. This sequence encodes CASSEGTSSYEQYF. The V gene is TRBV6-1, the J gene TRBJ2-7; the match to TRBD2 covers 7 bases. The germline V gene encodes CDR1 MNHNS and CDR2 SASEGT. Trimming took 1 base from V and 1 from J; bases not matched to a gene: 1. This CDR3 has 14 amino acids.